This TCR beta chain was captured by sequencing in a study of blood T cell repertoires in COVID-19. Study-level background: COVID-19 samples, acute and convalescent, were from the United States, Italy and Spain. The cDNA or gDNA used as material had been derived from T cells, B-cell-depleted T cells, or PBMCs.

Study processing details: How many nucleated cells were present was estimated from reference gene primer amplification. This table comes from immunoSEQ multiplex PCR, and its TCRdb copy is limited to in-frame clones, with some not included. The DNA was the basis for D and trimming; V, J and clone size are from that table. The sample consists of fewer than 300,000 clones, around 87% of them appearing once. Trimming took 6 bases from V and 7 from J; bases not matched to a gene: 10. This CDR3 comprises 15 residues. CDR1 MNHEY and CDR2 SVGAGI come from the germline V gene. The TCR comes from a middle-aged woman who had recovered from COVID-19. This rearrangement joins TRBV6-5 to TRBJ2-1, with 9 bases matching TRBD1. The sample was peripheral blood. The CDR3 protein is CASSPDRGSRNEQFF. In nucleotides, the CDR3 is TGTGCCAGCAGCCCAGACAGGGGGTCAAGGAATGAGCAGTTCTTC.